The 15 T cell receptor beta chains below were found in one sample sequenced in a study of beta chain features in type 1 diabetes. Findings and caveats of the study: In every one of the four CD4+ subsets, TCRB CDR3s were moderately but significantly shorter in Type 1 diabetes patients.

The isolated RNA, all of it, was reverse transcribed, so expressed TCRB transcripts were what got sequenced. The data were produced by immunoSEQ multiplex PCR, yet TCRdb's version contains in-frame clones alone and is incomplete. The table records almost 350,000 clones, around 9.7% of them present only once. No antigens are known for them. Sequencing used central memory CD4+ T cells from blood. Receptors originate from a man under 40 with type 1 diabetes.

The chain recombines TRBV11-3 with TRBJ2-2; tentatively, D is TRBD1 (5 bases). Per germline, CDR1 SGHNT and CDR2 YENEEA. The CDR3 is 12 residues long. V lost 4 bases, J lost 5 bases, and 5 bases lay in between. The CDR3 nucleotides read TGTGCCAGCAGCTCAGGGACCGGGGAGCTGTTTTTT. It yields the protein CASSSGTGELFF. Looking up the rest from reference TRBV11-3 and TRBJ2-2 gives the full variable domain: EAGVVQSPRYKIIEKKQPVAFWCNPISGHNTLYWYLQNLGQGPELLIRYENEEAVDDSQLPKDRFSAERLKGVDSTLKIQPAELGDSAVYLCASSSGTGELFFGEGSRLTVL.

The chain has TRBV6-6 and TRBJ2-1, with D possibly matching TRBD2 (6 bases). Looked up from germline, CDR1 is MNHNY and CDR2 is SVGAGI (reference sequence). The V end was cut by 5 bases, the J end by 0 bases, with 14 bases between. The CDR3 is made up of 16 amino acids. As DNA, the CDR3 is TGTGCCAGCAGTCCCAGTACAGCGGGCTCCTACAATGAGCAGTTCTTC. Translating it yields CASSPSTAGSYNEQFF.

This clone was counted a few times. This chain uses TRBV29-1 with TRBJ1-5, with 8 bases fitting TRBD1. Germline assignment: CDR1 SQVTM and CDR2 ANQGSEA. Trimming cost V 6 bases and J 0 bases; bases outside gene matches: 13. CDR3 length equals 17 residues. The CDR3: CSVGNRTGTNSNQPQHF. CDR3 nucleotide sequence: TGCAGCGTCGGCAATAGGACAGGGACAAATAGCAATCAGCCCCAGCATTTT.

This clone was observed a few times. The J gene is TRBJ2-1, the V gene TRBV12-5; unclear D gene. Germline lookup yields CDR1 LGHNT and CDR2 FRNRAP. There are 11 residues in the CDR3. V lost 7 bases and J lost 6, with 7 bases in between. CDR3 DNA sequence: TGTGCTAGTGCGTCGGTCAATGAGCAGTTCTTC. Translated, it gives CASASVNEQFF. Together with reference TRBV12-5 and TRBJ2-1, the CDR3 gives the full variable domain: DARVTQTPRHKVTEMGQEVTMRCQPILGHNTVFWYRQTMMQGLELLAYFRNRAPLDDSGMPKDRFSAEMPDATLATLKIQPSEPRDSAVYFCASASVNEQFFGPGTRLTVL.

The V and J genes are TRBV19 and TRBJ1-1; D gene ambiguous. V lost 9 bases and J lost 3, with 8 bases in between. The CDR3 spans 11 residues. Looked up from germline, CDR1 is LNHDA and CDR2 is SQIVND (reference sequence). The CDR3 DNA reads TGTGCCAGCCTGAGCGACACTGAAGCTTTCTTT. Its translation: CASLSDTEAFF.

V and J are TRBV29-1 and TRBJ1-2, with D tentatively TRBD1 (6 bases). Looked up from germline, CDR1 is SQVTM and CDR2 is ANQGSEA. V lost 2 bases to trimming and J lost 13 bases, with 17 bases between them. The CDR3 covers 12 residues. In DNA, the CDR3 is TGCAGCGTTGAACAAGCCCGGGACAATCCCACCTTC. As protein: CSVEQARDNPTF.

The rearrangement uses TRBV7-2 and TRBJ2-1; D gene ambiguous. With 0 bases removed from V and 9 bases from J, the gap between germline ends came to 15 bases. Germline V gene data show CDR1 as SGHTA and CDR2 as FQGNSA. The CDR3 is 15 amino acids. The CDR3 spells CASSLASLVSPEQFF. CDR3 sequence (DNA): TGTGCCAGCAGCTTAGCGTCCCTAGTGTCGCCTGAGCAGTTCTTC. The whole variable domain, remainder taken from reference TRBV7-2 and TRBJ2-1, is GAGVSQSPSNKVTEKGKDVELRCDPISGHTALYWYRQSLGQGLEFLIYFQGNSAPDKSGLPSDRFSAERTGGSVSTLTIQRTQQEDSAVYLCASSLASLVSPEQFFGPGTRLTVL.

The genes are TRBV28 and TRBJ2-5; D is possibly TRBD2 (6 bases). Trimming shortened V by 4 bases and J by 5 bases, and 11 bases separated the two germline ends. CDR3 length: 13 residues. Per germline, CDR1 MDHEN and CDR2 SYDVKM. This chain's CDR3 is CASSSPSEETQYF. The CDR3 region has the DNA TGTGCCAGCAGTTCCCCTAGCGAGGAGACCCAGTACTTC.

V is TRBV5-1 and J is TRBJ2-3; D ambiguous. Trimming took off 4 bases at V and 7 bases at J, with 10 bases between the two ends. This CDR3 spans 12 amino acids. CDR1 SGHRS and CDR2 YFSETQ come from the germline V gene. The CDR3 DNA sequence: TGCGCCAGCAGCCCCGATGGAAATACGCAGTATTTT. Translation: CASSPDGNTQYF.

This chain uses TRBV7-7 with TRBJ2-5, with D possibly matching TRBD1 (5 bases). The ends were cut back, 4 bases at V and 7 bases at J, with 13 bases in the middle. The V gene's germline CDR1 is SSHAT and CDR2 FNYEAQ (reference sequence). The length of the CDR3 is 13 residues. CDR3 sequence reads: CASSSQGQGTQYF. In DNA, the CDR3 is TGTGCCAGCAGCTCCCAGGGTCAGGGGACCCAGTACTTC.

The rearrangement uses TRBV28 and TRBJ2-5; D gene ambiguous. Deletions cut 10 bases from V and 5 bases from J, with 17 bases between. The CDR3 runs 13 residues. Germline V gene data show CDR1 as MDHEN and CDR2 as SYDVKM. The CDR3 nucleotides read TGTGCCACCGATCTGAACGGCGGCGAGACCCAGTACTTC. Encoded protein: CATDLNGGETQYF.

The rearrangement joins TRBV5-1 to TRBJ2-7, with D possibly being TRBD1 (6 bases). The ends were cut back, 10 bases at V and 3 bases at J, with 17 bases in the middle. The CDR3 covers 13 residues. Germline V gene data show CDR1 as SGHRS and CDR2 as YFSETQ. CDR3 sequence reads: CAPLDRSVYEQYF. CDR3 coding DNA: TGCGCCCCTCTTGACAGGTCGGTCTACGAGCAGTACTTC.

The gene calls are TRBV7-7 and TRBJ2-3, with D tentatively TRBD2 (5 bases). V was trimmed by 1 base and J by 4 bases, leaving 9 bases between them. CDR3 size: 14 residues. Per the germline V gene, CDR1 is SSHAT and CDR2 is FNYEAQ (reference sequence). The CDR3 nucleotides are TGTGCCAGCAGCTTAGAACCGGGGTCAGATACGCAGTATTTT. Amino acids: CASSLEPGSDTQYF.

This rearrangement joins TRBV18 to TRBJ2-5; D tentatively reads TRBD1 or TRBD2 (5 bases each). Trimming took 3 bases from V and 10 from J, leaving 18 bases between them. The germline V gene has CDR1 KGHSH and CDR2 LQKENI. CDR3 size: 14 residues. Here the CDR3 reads CASSPPGALGDQYF. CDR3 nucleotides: TGTGCCAGCTCACCTCCCGGGGCCCTAGGGGACCAGTACTTC.

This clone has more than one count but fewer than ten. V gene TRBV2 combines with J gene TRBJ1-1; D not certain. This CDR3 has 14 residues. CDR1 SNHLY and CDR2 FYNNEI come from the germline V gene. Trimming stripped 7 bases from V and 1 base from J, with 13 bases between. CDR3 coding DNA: TGTGCCAGCAAGGCCGCTCTCTCGAACACTGAAGCTTTCTTT. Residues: CASKAALSNTEAFF.